What follows are 20 T cell receptor beta chains derived from one specimen sequenced in a study of blood T cell repertoires in COVID-19. Generated by immunoSEQ multiplex PCR, the TCRdb table keeps only in-frame clones and is missing some. This sample has more than 90,000 clones, with about two thirds found just once. Sequencing was performed on peripheral blood. These receptors were obtained from a woman between 55 and 75 years old in a cohort sampled during active or convalescent COVID-19.

The chain couples TRBV20-1 to TRBJ1-5; perhaps TRBD1 as D (5 bases). CDR1 and CDR2 from the germline V gene are DFQATT and SNEGSKA (reference sequence). Trimming took off 3 bases at V and 1 base at J, with 16 bases between the two ends. This CDR3 has 16 residues. CDR3 protein: CSASGMWGWSNQPQHF. The CDR3 DNA reads TGCAGTGCTAGTGGAATGTGGGGCTGGAGCAATCAGCCCCAGCATTTT.

The chain links TRBV11-3 to TRBJ2-2, with D tentatively TRBD1 (5 bases). The V gene's germline CDR1 is SGHNT and CDR2 YENEEA. The CDR3 extends over 14 amino acids. The ends were cut back, 0 bases at V and 8 bases at J, with 10 bases in the middle. The CDR3 here is CASSLDPRGGELFF. CDR3 nucleotides: TGTGCCAGCAGCTTAGATCCAAGGGGTGGGGAGCTGTTTTTT.

The chain couples TRBV5-1 to TRBJ2-3, with TRBD1 identical over 7 bases. Germline V gives CDR1 SGHRS, CDR2 YFSETQ. There are 18 residues in the CDR3. The V and J ends lost 6 bases and 1 base, in that order; junction bases with no gene match: 17. The CDR3, as DNA: TGCGCCAGCACCAATACTCTCACAGGGGTGGGTGGCACAGATACGCAGTATTTT. It is translated as CASTNTLTGVGGTDTQYF.

The rearrangement uses TRBV10-3 and TRBJ1-5; TRBD1 might be the D (5 bases). Per germline, CDR1 ENHRY and CDR2 SYGVKD. V was shortened by 10 bases and J by 9 bases, with 19 bases between the two germline ends. CDR3 size: 13 residues. The CDR3: CATKGGAFRPQHF. In nucleotides, the CDR3 is TGTGCCACGAAAGGAGGGGCGTTTCGGCCCCAGCATTTT.

The rearrangement uses TRBV7-8 and TRBJ1-1; 7 bases are a match to TRBD1. The CDR3 spans 12 residues. V shed 5 bases and J 8 bases; nucleotides not matched to a gene: 5. CDR1 SGHVS and CDR2 FQNEAQ come from the germline V gene. CDR3 in DNA: TGTGCCAGCAGCGGAACAGGGGTGGAAGCTTTCTTT. Protein sequence: CASSGTGVEAFF.

The chain has TRBV6-2 or TRBV6-3 and TRBJ1-6, with TRBD1 matching 7 bases. With V trimmed by 0 bases and J by 7 bases, 9 bases remained unmatched. Per the germline V gene, CDR1 is MNHEY and CDR2 is SVGEGT. This CDR3 comprises 17 residues. CDR3 in amino acids: CASSYSFYRGFNSPLHF. CDR3 nucleotide sequence: TGTGCCAGCAGTTACTCGTTCTACAGGGGATTCAATTCACCCCTCCACTTT.

V gene TRBV7-8 combines with J gene TRBJ2-3; D uncertain. The germline V gene has CDR1 SGHVS and CDR2 FQNEAQ. This CDR3 is built from 14 residues. The ends were cut back, 7 bases at V and 0 bases at J, with 11 bases in the middle. The CDR3 DNA is TGTGCCAGCAACCGAGAACATAGCACAGATACGCAGTATTTT. Translating gives CASNREHSTDTQYF. Supplemented by reference TRBV7-8 and TRBJ2-3, the full variable domain reads GAGVSQSPRYKVAKRGQDVALRCDPISGHVSLFWYQQALGQGPEFLTYFQNEAQLDKSGLPSDRFFAERPEGSVSTLKIQRTQQEDSAVYLCASNREHSTDTQYFGPGTRLTVL.

The rearrangement joins TRBV27 to TRBJ2-7; D is perhaps TRBD1 (6 bases). From germline, CDR1 is MNHEY and CDR2 SMNVEV (reference sequence). Trimming left V 3 bases short and J 4 bases short, with 10 bases between. CDR3 length equals 13 residues. CDR3 loop: CASSFWGPYEQYF. CDR3 in DNA: TGTGCCAGCAGTTTTTGGGGGCCTTACGAGCAGTACTTC.

This clone showed up just once. V and J are TRBV4-3 and TRBJ2-1; TRBD2 matches at 9 bases. This CDR3 region has 16 residues. The ends lost 1 base at V and 2 bases at J; junction bases unmatched: 3. Germline CDR1 is LGHNA and CDR2 is YSLEER. DNA for the CDR3: TGCGCCAGCAGCCAAGGGAGCGGGGGGCCCTACAATGAGCAGTTCTTC. Translating gives CASSQGSGGPYNEQFF.

This chain uses TRBV20-1 with TRBJ2-1; 8 bases are a match to TRBD1. CDR1 is DFQATT, CDR2 SNEGSKA, per germline (reference sequence). V shed 3 bases and J 3 bases; nucleotides not matched to a gene: 4. This CDR3 has 14 residues. CDR3 sequence: CSASQDRGYNEQFF. The CDR3, as DNA: TGCAGTGCTAGTCAAGACAGGGGCTACAATGAGCAGTTCTTC.

This clone was observed a single time. The chain employs TRBV6-2 or TRBV6-3 and TRBJ2-7; D gene uncertain. Per germline, CDR1 MNHEY and CDR2 SVGEGT. V was trimmed by 2 bases and J by 5 bases, leaving 7 bases between them. CDR3 length: 12 residues. The CDR3 loop reads CASSYPSHEQYF. The CDR3 DNA reads as TGTGCCAGCAGTTACCCTTCCCACGAGCAGTACTTC.

This clone was seen more than once but under ten times. CDR3 sequence: CASSLQTSGDQETQYF. The CDR3 DNA sequence: TGTGCCAGCAGCTTACAGACTAGCGGGGACCAAGAGACCCAGTACTTC. J is TRBJ2-5 and V is TRBV5-4, with TRBD2 matching 11 bases. CDR1 and CDR2 from the germline V gene are SGHNT and YYREEE (reference sequence). Trimming removed 2 bases from V and 0 bases from J; junction bases left unmatched: 3. The CDR3 length is 16 residues. Combining the CDR3 with reference TRBV5-4 and TRBJ2-5 gives the whole variable domain ETGVTQSPTHLIKTRGQQVTLRCSSQSGHNTVSWYQQALGQGPQFIFQYYREEENGRGNFPPRFSGLQFPNYSSELNVNALELDDSALYLCASSLQTSGDQETQYFGPGTRLLVL.

The chain recombines TRBV20-1 with TRBJ2-1; TRBD2 aligns across 9 bases. The CDR3 has 15 amino acids. With V trimmed by 3 bases and J by 9 bases, 12 bases remained unmatched. Looked up from germline, CDR1 is DFQATT and CDR2 is SNEGSKA (reference sequence). This CDR3 reads CSASSTRGGLSEQFF. The CDR3 DNA sequence: TGCAGTGCTAGTAGTACGCGGGGGGGCCTAAGTGAGCAGTTCTTC.

There are a few counts of this clone. The chain recombines TRBV19 with TRBJ1-2, with a tentative D call TRBD1 (5 bases). The CDR3 sequence is 16 residues long. V gave up 2 bases and J gave up 5 bases, with 18 bases separating them. Germline V lookup: CDR1 LNHDA, CDR2 SQIVND (reference sequence). CDR3 sequence reads: CASSITNLGQGYGYTF. The CDR3 DNA follows: TGTGCCAGTAGTATAACTAACTTGGGGCAGGGTTATGGCTACACCTTC.

The V and J genes are TRBV2 and TRBJ1-2; 7 bases fit TRBD1. Trimming removed 9 bases from V and 7 bases from J; junction bases left unmatched: 8. The CDR3 totals 12 residues. Germline values: CDR1 SNHLY, CDR2 FYNNEI. CDR3 sequence (DNA): TGTGCCAGGAGGGGGCGCAGTAGTGGCTACACCTTC. Translated, it gives CARRGRSSGYTF.

The rearrangement links TRBV28 to TRBJ2-7, with D possibly matching TRBD2 (6 bases). V was trimmed by 5 bases and J by 5 bases, leaving 22 bases between them. Germline V gives CDR1 MDHEN, CDR2 SYDVKM. CDR3 length: 16 amino acids. The CDR3 here is CASSVGGLLGIDEQYF. The CDR3 DNA reads as TGTGCCAGCAGTGTAGGAGGGCTTCTAGGTATCGACGAGCAGTACTTC.

A few counts support this clone. Distinct nucleotide sequences in the sample also encode this CDR3. The chain couples TRBV5-4 to TRBJ2-1; D is unresolved. V lost 2 bases and J lost 4, with 7 bases in between. Germline V gene sequence: CDR1 SGHNT, CDR2 YYREEE (reference sequence). CDR3 length: 13 residues. The CDR3 nucleotides are TGTGCCAGCAGCTTTACAGAGTACAATGAGCAGTTCTTC. Protein sequence: CASSFTEYNEQFF.

The chain is built from TRBV6-6 and TRBJ2-1; 9 bases line up with TRBD1. V shed 2 bases and J 5 bases; nucleotides not matched to a gene: 1. Looked up from germline, CDR1 is MNHNY and CDR2 is SVGAGI (reference sequence). CDR3 length: 14 amino acids. In nucleotides, the CDR3 is TGTGCCAGCAGTTACGGGGACAGGGACAATGAGCAGTTCTTC. This sequence encodes CASSYGDRDNEQFF.

CDR3 coding DNA: TGTGCCAGCAGCGCGCGGGGGGGAGATACGCAGTATTTT. It translates to CASSARGGDTQYF. This chain connects TRBV9 to TRBJ2-3; 9 positions match TRBD2. Germline V gives CDR1 SGDLS, CDR2 YYNGEE. J was trimmed by 5 bases and V by 3 bases; bases with no gene match: 1. The CDR3 runs 13 residues.

The chain uses TRBV6-5 and TRBJ2-7, with D tentatively TRBD2 (5 bases). The germline V gene encodes CDR1 MNHEY and CDR2 SVGAGI. The CDR3 totals 14 residues. V was pared by 2 bases and J by 7 bases, with 15 bases between. DNA of the CDR3: TGTGCCAGCAGTTACGAGCGAACGGGATTGGAGCAGTACTTC. Its protein is CASSYERTGLEQYF.